A selection of T cell receptor beta chains follows, all from one sample in a study of CD8 T cells in ankylosing spondylitis. One entry per CDR3 protein, called by TCRdb with MiXCR from the 5' RACE reads. The sample carries 150,000 to 200,000 distinct CDR3 sequences, roughly 10% recorded once. The sequenced sample consisted of blood, either unsorted or a sorted T cell fraction (not recorded which). The source is a female donor with ankylosing spondylitis or in good health (not recorded which). Each CDR3 is given with its conserved first and last residue. Each record gives: D gene, V gene, J gene, clone size, CDR3 DNA, CDR3 protein. A D gene is named only where the DNA matches it firmly. Expanded clones get a size class; other rows say once, few or many, or leave the size out.

D: .
V: TRBV4-3
J: TRBJ1-5
size: few
DNA: TGCGCCAGCAGCCAAGATAGGAGCACGGGGCAGCCCCAGCATTTT
CDR3: CASSQDRSTGQPQHF

D: .
V: TRBV30
J: TRBJ2-3
size: few
DNA: TGTGCCTGGACCGCGAGTGCTAGCACAGATACGCAGTATTTT
CDR3: CAWTASASTDTQYF

D: TRBD2
V: TRBV30
J: TRBJ2-2
size: few
DNA: TGTGCCTGGAGTCCCAGCGGGACCAGGGAGCTGTTTTTT
CDR3: CAWSPSGTRELFF

D: TRBD1
V: TRBV7-9
J: TRBJ2-1
size: many
DNA: TGTGCCAGCAGCCCATCGACAGGGATCTCCTACAATGAGCAGTTCTTC
CDR3: CASSPSTGISYNEQFF

D: .
V: TRBV20-1
J: TRBJ1-4
size: .
DNA: TGCAGTGCTTTTTTCCGGGACCCCAATGAAAAACTGTTTTTT
CDR3: CSAFFRDPNEKLFF

D: TRBD1
V: TRBV5-1
J: TRBJ2-7
size: few
DNA: TGCGCCAGCAGCCACGTGGACAGGCTCTACGAGCAGTACTTC
CDR3: CASSHVDRLYEQYF

D: TRBD1
V: TRBV12-3/TRBV12-4
J: TRBJ1-2
size: .
DNA: TGTGCCAGCAGTTCTAGGGGGGACAGGGAGTACTATGGCTACACCTTC
CDR3: CASSSRGDREYYGYTF

D: .
V: TRBV6-5
J: TRBJ2-2
size: .
DNA: TGTGCCAGCAGTTACTCCAGGGGGGCCGGGGAGCTGTTTTTT
CDR3: CASSYSRGAGELFF

D: TRBD2
V: TRBV4-3
J: TRBJ2-1
size: many
DNA: TGCGCCAGCAGCCAAGAGATCGGGACTAGCGGGAGATTGAGGAATGAGCAGTTCTTC
CDR3: CASSQEIGTSGRLRNEQFF

D: TRBD1
V: TRBV7-9
J: TRBJ2-1
size: many
DNA: TGTGCCAGCAGCGATGGGACAGGGGCCTGGGATGAGCAGTTCTTC
CDR3: CASSDGTGAWDEQFF

D: .
V: TRBV15
J: TRBJ2-7
size: few
DNA: TGTGCCACCAGCAGAGATTCCCGACGAGACGAGCAGTACTTC
CDR3: CATSRDSRRDEQYF

D: TRBD2
V: TRBV9
J: TRBJ2-2
size: .
DNA: TGTGCCAGCAGCTATAGCGGGAGGGCCGGGGGGGAGCTGTTTTTT
CDR3: CASSYSGRAGGELFF